The text below deals with one T cell receptor beta chain. No antigen is known for it. The germline gives CDR1 MNHEY, CDR2 SVGAGI. CDR3 length: 18 amino acids. Trimming took 1 base from V and 11 from J; bases not matched to a gene: 16. Researchers barred patients who had uncontrolled infection, other autoimmune disease, pregnancy or lactation. The sample is drawn from a study of T cells in Graves' hyperthyroidism and ophthalmopathy. TCR beta CDR3 region amplification was performed from RNA transcripts. The TCR CDR3 first-round RT-PCR relied on the HTBI primer set. Each CDR3 protein is one row after TCRdb ran MiXCR on the multiplex PCR reads. The top ten hold 35% to 40% of the sample, which has fewer than 350,000 distinct CDR3 sequences, approximately 19% seen once. Whole-study findings and limits: In validation, the model predicted ophthalmopathy. These predictions came a median about 6 months before onset.

This chain uses TRBV6-5 with TRBJ2-3; 12 nucleotides match TRBD2. The receptor comes from a man aged 50-60 years with Graves' ophthalmopathy. Source material: blood. The CDR3 nucleotides read TGTGCCAGCAGTTACTATGGTCGGACTAGCGGGATGGGGGTTGTGCAGTATTTT. Translation: CASSYYGRTSGMGVVQYF.